This TCR beta chain was sequenced in a study of T cells after posttransplantation cyclophosphamide. Overall study results and limits: After PTCy, TRB diversity resembled that of CNI/methotrexate controls. Donor-recipient repertoire similarity was low at 1-2 months, rising over year one.

Sequencing used immunoSEQ multiplex PCR; TCRdb keeps in-frame clones, though not all of them. In total the sample includes about 39,000 clones, none of them seen once. Ten or more counts support this clone. What it recognizes is unknown. This CDR3 has 12 residues. Germline CDR1 ENHRY, CDR2 SYGVKD. The germline V and J ends were trimmed by 5 bases and 7 bases, with 12 bases remaining between them. Peripheral blood was collected from the related graft donor on the marrow donation day. The V gene is TRBV10-3, the J gene TRBJ2-7, with D uncertain. Source material: PBMCs. This receptor was taken from a woman between 45 and 60 years old in good health and a related stem cell transplant donor. The CDR3 nucleotides are TGTGCCATCAGTCTAGTAGGTAGGGAGCAGTACTTC. It codes for CAISLVGREQYF.